The 2 T cell receptor beta chains below all came from one sample that was sequenced in a study of breast tumors, draining lymph nodes, adjacent tissues. TCRdb processed the multiplex PCR reads anew with MiXCR; each CDR3 protein has one entry. The sample holds 17,000 or so distinct CDR3 sequences, roughly 60% seen once. The sequenced material came from tumor-adjacent breast tissue. The receptors were sampled from a female donor with breast cancer. Some clones in this sample may be carry-over from other donors' samples.

J is TRBJ2-3 and V is TRBV2; D might be TRBD2 (6 bases). The CDR3 length is 15 residues. Germline V gives CDR1 SNHLY, CDR2 FYNNEI. Trimming cost V 4 bases and J 0 bases, with 11 bases left between them. The CDR3 DNA is TGTGCCAGCAGTGTCCGAAGCGGGAGCACAGATACGCAGTATTTT. It is translated as CASSVRSGSTDTQYF.

The chain is built from TRBV15 and TRBJ1-6; the match to TRBD1 covers 9 bases. Unmatched junction bases numbered 3, after V lost 0 bases and J lost 6 bases. Germline CDR1 and CDR2: LNHNV and YYDKDF (reference sequence). CDR3 length: 16 amino acids. The DNA of the CDR3 is TGTGCCACCAGCAGAGATCAGACAGGGGGTAATTCACCCCTCCACTTT. Protein: CATSRDQTGGNSPLHF.